These T cell receptor beta chains were read from a single sample in a study of ipilimumab plus nivolumab after autologous stem cell transplantation. Profiling relied on immunoSEQ multiplex PCR, and the TCRdb table lists in-frame clones only, not all of them. The data contain several thousand clones, around 87% of them singletons. The sequencing used PBMCs, collected in a trial of ipilimumab plus nivolumab as post-transplant consolidation. Source of these receptors: a female donor with multiple myeloma. The CDR3 runs from the conserved cysteine through the conserved F or W. Fields, in order: D gene, J gene, clone size, V gene, CDR3 length, CDR3 protein, CDR3 DNA. A D gene is named only where the DNA matches it firmly. Size is omitted from some rows. Given values are once, few, many or a class for expanded clones.

d_gene: NA
j_gene: TRBJ2-3
abundance: NA
v_gene: TRBV18
len: 12
CDR3aa: CASSPSTDTQYF
CDR3nt: TGTGCCAGCTCACCATCCACAGATACGCAGTATTTT

d_gene: NA
j_gene: TRBJ2-7
abundance: NA
v_gene: TRBV29-1
len: 13
CDR3aa: CSATIGGVAEQYF
CDR3nt: TGCAGCGCCACCATAGGGGGGGTAGCCGAGCAGTACTTC

d_gene: NA
j_gene: TRBJ1-1
abundance: NA
v_gene: TRBV21-1
len: 15
CDR3aa: CASSKSRRESAEAFF
CDR3nt: TGTGCCAGCAGCAAATCTCGGAGGGAATCCGCTGAAGCTTTCTTT

d_gene: NA
j_gene: TRBJ2-1
abundance: NA
v_gene: TRBV27
len: 13
CDR3aa: CASKTRSYNEQFF
CDR3nt: TGTGCCAGCAAGACCCGCTCCTACAATGAGCAGTTCTTC

d_gene: TRBD1
j_gene: TRBJ2-5
abundance: once
v_gene: TRBV5-1
len: 14
CDR3aa: CASSPWTGQETQYF
CDR3nt: TGCGCCAGCAGCCCATGGACAGGACAAGAGACCCAGTACTTC

d_gene: TRBD2
j_gene: TRBJ2-6
abundance: NA
v_gene: TRBV19
len: 18
CDR3aa: CASTPGAGRRSGANVLTF
CDR3nt: TGTGCCAGTACCCCGGGAGCGGGACGGAGGTCTGGGGCCAACGTCCTGACTTTC

d_gene: NA
j_gene: TRBJ1-1
abundance: NA
v_gene: TRBV11-3
len: 14
CDR3aa: CASSLGGMNTEAFF
CDR3nt: TGTGCCAGCAGCTTAGGTGGTATGAACACTGAAGCTTTCTTT

d_gene: TRBD1
j_gene: TRBJ1-5
abundance: NA
v_gene: TRBV27
len: 12
CDR3aa: CATRQGNQPQHF
CDR3nt: TGTGCCACCCGACAGGGGAATCAGCCCCAGCATTTT

d_gene: NA
j_gene: TRBJ1-6
abundance: NA
v_gene: TRBV6-6
len: 15
CDR3aa: CASSLTGRDVGALHF
CDR3nt: TGTGCCAGCAGTCTAACGGGACGAGACGTTGGGGCCCTCCACTTT

d_gene: NA
j_gene: TRBJ1-5
abundance: NA
v_gene: TRBV5-1
len: 15
CDR3aa: CASSLEGFGNQPQHF
CDR3nt: TGCGCCAGCAGCTTGGAAGGATTTGGCAATCAGCCCCAGCATTTT

d_gene: NA
j_gene: TRBJ2-1
abundance: NA
v_gene: TRBV28
len: 13
CDR3aa: CASSPAGGDEQFF
CDR3nt: TGTGCCAGCAGTCCCGCCGGGGGTGATGAGCAGTTCTTC

d_gene: NA
j_gene: TRBJ2-1
abundance: NA
v_gene: TRBV6-5
len: 15
CDR3aa: CASSYAMQGNNEQFF
CDR3nt: TGTGCCAGCAGTTACGCAATGCAGGGTAATAATGAGCAGTTCTTC

d_gene: TRBD1
j_gene: TRBJ2-7
abundance: NA
v_gene: TRBV7-4
len: 14
CDR3aa: CASSPKDRAYEQYF
CDR3nt: TGTGCCAGCAGTCCTAAAGACAGGGCCTACGAGCAGTACTTC

d_gene: NA
j_gene: TRBJ2-1
abundance: NA
v_gene: TRBV5-1
len: 15
CDR3aa: CASSPEGSGGNEQFF
CDR3nt: TGCGCCAGCAGCCCCGAGGGGTCTGGCGGCAATGAGCAGTTCTTC

d_gene: NA
j_gene: TRBJ1-6
abundance: NA
v_gene: TRBV28
len: 14
CDR3aa: CASNRPPGDSPLHF
CDR3nt: TGTGCCAGCAACAGACCCCCAGGAGATTCACCCCTCCACTTT

d_gene: NA
j_gene: TRBJ2-1
abundance: NA
v_gene: TRBV21-1
len: 17
CDR3aa: CASSKGGDRGTYNEQFF
CDR3nt: TGTGCCAGCAGCAAAGGTGGGGACAGGGGTACCTACAATGAGCAGTTCTTC

d_gene: NA
j_gene: TRBJ1-1
abundance: NA
v_gene: TRBV6-5
len: 13
CDR3aa: CASSYLRNTEAFF
CDR3nt: TGTGCCAGCAGTTACTTGCGTAACACTGAAGCTTTCTTT

d_gene: NA
j_gene: TRBJ2-6
abundance: NA
v_gene: TRBV7-9
len: 15
CDR3aa: CASSPRVPGANVLTF
CDR3nt: TGTGCCAGCAGCCCCCGGGTGCCTGGGGCCAACGTCCTGACTTTC

d_gene: NA
j_gene: TRBJ2-3
abundance: NA
v_gene: TRBV4-1
len: 14
CDR3aa: CASSRNPPPDTQYF
CDR3nt: TGCGCCAGCAGCCGTAATCCACCCCCAGATACGCAGTATTTT

d_gene: TRBD1
j_gene: TRBJ1-1
abundance: NA
v_gene: TRBV5-1
len: 12
CDR3aa: CASSITGDEAFF
CDR3nt: TGCGCCAGCAGCATAACAGGGGATGAAGCTTTCTTT